This is a list of T cell receptor beta chains from one sample in a study of cytomegalovirus exposure and HLA in healthy donors. The assay was immunoSEQ multiplex PCR, and TCRdb's table has in-frame clones only and misses some. The sample consists of 150,000 to 200,000 clones, 79% of them appearing once. Sequencing used PBMCs. These receptors were obtained from a woman between 40 and 55 years old in good health and CMV-seronegative. The CDR3 runs from the conserved cysteine through the conserved F or W. D genes are given only for firm matches. A clone size is listed for some rows: how often the clone was seen (once, few, many), or a class if it is expanded.

clone_size,j_call,d_call,v_call,cdr3_aa,cdr3_nt
few,TRBJ1-2,.,TRBV6-6,CASRQPGSINYGYTF,TGTGCCAGCAGGCAGCCAGGGTCGATTAACTATGGCTACACCTTC
.,TRBJ1-5,TRBD1,TRBV2,CASSGIGTASNQPQHF,TGTGCCAGCAGTGGAATCGGGACAGCCAGCAATCAGCCCCAGCATTTT
.,TRBJ1-6,.,TRBV6-5,CASSYARVPNSPLHF,TGTGCCAGCAGTTACGCCCGGGTCCCAAATTCACCCCTCCACTTT
once,TRBJ2-1,.,TRBV30,CAWSGGLLNEQFF,TGTGCCTGGAGCGGAGGACTGTTAAATGAGCAGTTCTTC
.,TRBJ2-4,.,TRBV5-1,CASSSTVAKNIQYF,TGCGCCAGCAGCTCGACAGTGGCCAAAAACATTCAGTACTTC
few,TRBJ1-2,.,TRBV6-1,CASSGGTSYGYTF,TGTGCCAGCAGTGGGGGGACAAGTTATGGCTACACCTTC
.,TRBJ1-6,.,TRBV7-2,CASSQTSLNSPLHF,TGTGCCAGCAGCCAAACGAGCCTTAATTCACCCCTCCACTTT
few,TRBJ1-5,.,TRBV5-6,CASSLLNQPQHF,TGTGCCAGCAGCTTACTTAATCAGCCCCAGCATTTT
.,TRBJ1-6,.,TRBV5-4,CASSLGGQVNSPLHF,TGTGCCAGCAGCTTGGGCGGACAAGTTAATTCACCCCTCCACTTT
.,TRBJ2-7,.,TRBV15,CATSRDLAAGQAYEQYF,TGTGCCACCAGCAGAGATCTGGCAGCGGGACAAGCCTACGAGCAGTACTTC
.,TRBJ1-4,.,TRBV6-5,CASSYSPIAYEKLFF,TGTGCCAGCAGTTACTCGCCCATAGCCTACGAAAAACTGTTTTTT
few,TRBJ2-3,TRBD2,TRBV6-1,CASSEERGGTDTQYF,TGTGCCAGCAGTGAAGAGCGGGGGGGCACAGATACGCAGTATTTT
.,TRBJ2-3,TRBD2,TRBV6-5,CASSSRGVGTDTQYF,TGTGCCAGCAGTTCACGGGGGGTAGGCACAGATACGCAGTATTTT
.,TRBJ2-7,.,TRBV11-2,CASSLVGTGPREQYF,TGTGCCAGCAGCTTAGTGGGTACTGGGCCTCGGGAGCAGTACTTC
.,TRBJ1-2,TRBD1,TRBV30,CAWSVSGQNYGYTF,TGTGCCTGGAGTGTATCGGGACAGAACTATGGCTACACCTTC
.,TRBJ1-2,.,TRBV7-2,CASSSQGLHGYTF,TGTGCCAGCAGCTCCCAGGGTCTCCATGGCTACACCTTC
.,TRBJ1-2,TRBD1,TRBV19,CASSTLAGQGARGYTF,TGTGCCAGTAGTACCCTCGCCGGACAGGGGGCGCGTGGCTACACCTTC
once,TRBJ2-2,.,TRBV27,CASSFRQATYTGELFF,TGTGCCAGCAGTTTTCGGCAGGCGACATACACCGGGGAGCTGTTTTTT
.,TRBJ1-5,.,TRBV19,CASSTDSRNQPQHF,TGTGCCAGTAGTACCGACAGCCGCAATCAGCCCCAGCATTTT
once,TRBJ2-1,TRBD2,TRBV5-6,CASSFATSAFSYNEQFF,TGTGCCAGCAGCTTCGCCACTAGCGCCTTTTCCTACAATGAGCAGTTCTTC
few,TRBJ1-2,.,TRBV5-6,CASSLPANYGYTF,TGTGCCAGCAGCTTGCCAGCGAACTATGGCTACACCTTC
.,TRBJ1-5,.,TRBV6-5,CASMRNHSNQPQHF,TGTGCCAGTATGAGGAACCATAGCAATCAGCCCCAGCATTTT
.,TRBJ1-1,.,TRBV25-1,CASRAQRPVNTEAFF,TGTGCCAGCAGAGCACAGAGACCCGTGAACACTGAAGCTTTCTTT
.,TRBJ1-1,.,TRBV30,CASTREYTEAFF,TGTGCCTCAACCCGGGAATACACTGAAGCTTTCTTT
.,TRBJ1-5,TRBD1,TRBV18,CASSPGQGQPQHF,TGTGCCAGCTCACCCGGACAGGGGCAGCCCCAGCATTTT
.,TRBJ2-5,.,TRBV7-9,CASRSSQETQYF,TGTGCCAGCAGATCTAGTCAAGAGACCCAGTACTTC
once,TRBJ2-5,.,TRBV4-3,CASSQAGVGETQYF,TGCGCCAGCAGCCAAGCGGGTGTCGGGGAGACCCAGTACTTC
once,TRBJ2-1,.,TRBV6-1,CASSKSSGSYNEQFF,TGTGCCAGCAGTAAATCATCAGGGTCCTACAATGAGCAGTTCTTC
.,TRBJ2-1,TRBD2,TRBV19,CASSIELAGGQEQFF,TGTGCCAGTAGTATAGAACTAGCGGGGGGGCAGGAGCAGTTCTTC
.,TRBJ2-7,TRBD2,TRBV6-5,CASSQRGGSSYEQYF,TGTGCCAGCAGCCAGCGGGGGGGGAGCTCCTACGAGCAGTACTTC
once,TRBJ2-3,TRBD2,TRBV14,CASSSRGTSGVVDTQYF,TGTGCCAGCAGCTCGAGGGGGACTAGCGGGGTGGTAGATACGCAGTATTTT
once,TRBJ1-1,.,TRBV6-1,CASSEGGGGTEAFF,TGTGCCAGCAGTGAAGGAGGGGGGGGCACTGAAGCTTTCTTT
once,TRBJ1-5,TRBD1,TRBV30,CAWSVQGVYSNQPQHF,TGTGCCTGGAGTGTACAGGGGGTATATAGCAATCAGCCCCAGCATTTT
.,TRBJ2-2,.,TRBV18,CASSPKEAGTGELFF,TGTGCCAGCTCACCAAAGGAGGCGGGCACCGGGGAGCTGTTTTTT
.,TRBJ2-7,TRBD2,TRBV15,CATSRDNGAGGREQYF,TGTGCCACCAGCAGAGATAACGGAGCGGGGGGGCGCGAGCAGTACTTC
.,TRBJ1-1,TRBD1,TRBV15,CATSRGRGQAGTEAFF,TGTGCCACCAGCAGAGGTAGGGGACAGGCCGGCACTGAAGCTTTCTTT
.,TRBJ2-3,.,TRBV30,CAWSGPYGGGTDTQYF,TGTGCCTGGAGTGGCCCTTATGGGGGCGGCACAGATACGCAGTATTTT
.,TRBJ1-3,.,TRBV27,CASSSNGGGQSGNTIYF,TGTGCCAGCAGTTCCAACGGGGGGGGGCAGTCTGGAAACACCATATATTTT
few,TRBJ1-3,.,TRBV5-6,CASSFVGRAGNTIYF,TGTGCCAGCAGCTTTGTGGGGAGAGCAGGAAACACCATATATTTT
.,TRBJ2-5,TRBD2,TRBV5-6,CASSSPLAGGNETQYF,TGTGCCAGCAGCTCGCCCCTAGCGGGGGGAAACGAGACCCAGTACTTC
few,TRBJ2-7,TRBD2,TRBV5-1,CASSLLAGGSSGIYEQYF,TGCGCCAGCAGCTTACTAGCGGGGGGGTCCTCGGGAATCTACGAGCAGTACTTC
.,TRBJ1-6,TRBD1,TRBV6-5,CASSGQGWSPLHF,TGTGCCAGCAGTGGACAGGGTTGGTCACCCCTCCACTTT
.,TRBJ2-1,TRBD2,TRBV5-4,CASSSRGGNEQFF,TGTGCCAGCAGCTCCCGGGGGGGTAATGAGCAGTTCTTC
.,TRBJ2-3,.,TRBV2,CASSVSGSTDTQYF,TGTGCCAGCAGTGTTAGCGGTAGCACAGATACGCAGTATTTT
.,TRBJ1-6,TRBD1,TRBV5-5,CASSPRQGRNSPLHF,TGTGCCAGCAGCCCGAGACAGGGGCGGAATTCACCCCTCCACTTT
once,TRBJ1-1,TRBD1,TRBV5-4,CASSLPQGVNTEAFF,TGTGCCAGCAGCCTACCCCAGGGGGTGAACACTGAAGCTTTCTTT
.,TRBJ2-5,TRBD2,TRBV4-1,CASSQDGGRGGDEETQYF,TGCGCCAGCAGCCAAGATGGAGGGCGGGGGGGGGATGAAGAGACCCAGTACTTC
few,TRBJ2-5,TRBD1,TRBV19,CASSDGQGFQETQYF,TGTGCCAGTAGTGATGGACAGGGCTTCCAAGAGACCCAGTACTTC
.,TRBJ2-7,.,TRBV19,CASKRGHGPGEQYF,TGTGCCAGTAAAAGGGGCCATGGACCGGGCGAGCAGTACTTC
.,TRBJ1-5,.,TRBV30,CAWSVGGRKNQPQHF,TGTGCCTGGAGTGTAGGCGGGAGGAAGAATCAGCCCCAGCATTTT
.,TRBJ1-2,.,TRBV11-2,CASSLDHGSYGYTF,TGTGCCAGCAGCTTAGATCATGGGAGCTATGGCTACACCTTC
.,TRBJ1-2,.,TRBV19,CASSVGEDYGYTF,TGTGCCAGTAGTGTGGGGGAGGACTATGGCTACACCTTC
.,TRBJ1-2,.,TRBV7-9,CASSLTSRGPNYGYTF,TGTGCCAGCAGCTTAACTTCCCGAGGGCCTAACTATGGCTACACCTTC
.,TRBJ1-3,.,TRBV5-8,CASSRTARDIGNTIYF,TGTGCCAGCAGCCGCACGGCCCGGGATATTGGAAACACCATATATTTT
.,TRBJ2-7,TRBD1,TRBV6-5,CASSYSPTGAQYEQYF,TGTGCCAGCAGTTATTCCCCGACAGGGGCACAATACGAGCAGTACTTC
few,TRBJ2-7,.,TRBV6-1,CASSGQANYEQYF,TGTGCCAGCAGTGGACAGGCTAACTACGAGCAGTACTTC
few,TRBJ1-1,.,TRBV2,CASSLGQNTEAFF,TGTGCCAGCAGCCTGGGACAGAACACTGAAGCTTTCTTT
.,TRBJ1-4,.,TRBV9,CASSVVGARDEKLFF,TGTGCCAGCAGCGTAGTGGGGGCTAGGGATGAAAAACTGTTTTTT
.,TRBJ1-2,TRBD1,TRBV5-4,CASGSSGGRGYTF,TGTGCCAGCGGGTCGTCAGGGGGCAGGGGCTACACCTTC
.,TRBJ2-1,TRBD2,TRBV11-2,CASSLLLGTSVYNEQFF,TGTGCCAGCAGCTTGCTCCTGGGGACTAGCGTATACAATGAGCAGTTCTTC